The rows below give T cell receptor beta chains drawn from one sample of a study of cytomegalovirus exposure and HLA in healthy donors. Libraries were prepared by immunoSEQ multiplex PCR; TCRdb keeps only in-frame clonotypes and omits some of them. The data show just over 150,000 clones, about 75% seen once. Sequencing was carried out using PBMCs. All receptors come from a female donor in good health and CMV-seronegative. The CDR3 runs from the conserved cysteine through the conserved F or W. D genes are given only for firm matches. Some rows have no size entry. The others give once, few or many, or a class for an expanded clone.

j_gene	d_gene	v_gene	abundance	CDR3aa	CDR3nt
TRBJ2-3	-	TRBV6-5	-	CASSTLFTDTQYF	TGTGCCAGCAGTACATTGTTCACAGATACGCAGTATTTT
TRBJ1-1	-	TRBV7-8	-	CASSAWGLTEAFF	TGTGCCAGCAGCGCATGGGGCTTAACTGAAGCTTTCTTT
TRBJ1-5	TRBD1	TRBV7-9	once	CASSRTGGNQPQHF	TGTGCCAGCAGCCGGACAGGGGGGAATCAGCCCCAGCATTTT
TRBJ2-2	-	TRBV11-2	-	CASSLYEGWTGELFF	TGTGCCAGCAGCTTATATGAGGGTTGGACCGGGGAGCTGTTTTTT
TRBJ1-5	-	TRBV9	-	CASSGTGSNQPQHF	TGTGCCAGCAGCGGAACAGGCTCCAATCAGCCCCAGCATTTT
TRBJ2-2	TRBD1	TRBV11-2	-	CASAGTVNTGELFF	TGTGCCAGCGCTGGGACAGTGAACACCGGGGAGCTGTTTTTT
TRBJ1-5	-	TRBV11-2	-	CASSFSGGGQPQHF	TGTGCCAGCAGCTTCTCCGGGGGGGGTCAGCCCCAGCATTTT
TRBJ2-7	TRBD2	TRBV18	-	CASSVRLASYEQYF	TGTGCCAGCTCGGTGAGACTAGCGTCCTACGAGCAGTACTTC
TRBJ2-1	-	TRBV30	once	CAWSPTGGSSYNEQFF	TGTGCCTGGAGCCCCACCGGTGGGAGCTCCTACAATGAGCAGTTCTTC
TRBJ2-1	TRBD2	TRBV2	-	CASSDRGLAWIEQFF	TGTGCCAGCAGTGATCGAGGACTAGCGTGGATTGAGCAGTTCTTC
TRBJ1-1	TRBD1	TRBV6-5	-	CASRPRGRTEAFF	TGTGCCAGCAGGCCCAGGGGGCGGACTGAAGCTTTCTTT
TRBJ1-2	-	TRBV28	-	CASSERKRGYTF	TGTGCCAGCAGTGAGAGGAAGCGTGGCTACACCTTC
TRBJ1-2	-	TRBV30	-	CAWSVRDIANYGYTF	TGTGCCTGGAGTGTACGGGACATAGCTAACTATGGCTATACCTTC
TRBJ2-7	-	TRBV27	-	CASSFARGRYEQYF	TGTGCCAGCAGTTTCGCCAGGGGACGCTACGAGCAGTACTTC
TRBJ2-3	-	TRBV27	few	CASSLSRGLPLATQYF	TGTGCCAGCAGTCTCTCTAGGGGTCTCCCGTTGGCTACGCAGTATTTT
TRBJ1-1	TRBD1	TRBV19	-	CASETGTGGNTEAFF	TGTGCCAGTGAAACCGGGACAGGGGGCAACACTGAAGCTTTCTTT
TRBJ2-6	-	TRBV7-2	few	CASSLAAGASGANVLTF	TGTGCCAGCAGCTTAGCGGCAGGGGCATCTGGGGCCAACGTCCTGACTTTC
TRBJ1-2	-	TRBV7-3	once	CASGPIRGGYGYTF	TGTGCCAGCGGGCCCATAAGGGGCGGCTATGGCTACACCTTC
TRBJ1-2	-	TRBV7-9	-	CASSLFQGYGYTF	TGTGCCAGCAGCTTATTCCAGGGCTATGGCTACACCTTC
TRBJ1-2	-	TRBV10-3	-	CAVLLRGSYGYTF	TGTGCCGTTCTACTTAGAGGTAGCTATGGCTACACCTTC
TRBJ1-2	-	TRBV27	-	CASSSHPGGGYTF	TGTGCCAGCAGTTCTCATCCGGGGGGGGGCTACACCTTC
TRBJ2-6	TRBD2	TRBV19	-	CASSIPLGLAGVWTGANVLTF	TGTGCCAGTAGTATACCCCTGGGACTAGCGGGAGTCTGGACTGGGGCCAACGTCCTGACTTTC
TRBJ1-2	TRBD1	TRBV6-5	once	CASRPRGALGGYTF	TGTGCCAGCAGACCCAGGGGGGCACTCGGCGGCTACACCTTC
TRBJ2-3	-	TRBV5-1	-	CASSSRASASSTDTQYF	TGCGCCAGCAGCTCCCGAGCTAGCGCTTCTAGCACAGATACGCAGTATTTT
TRBJ1-5	-	TRBV6-6	-	CASSPGPERDQPQHF	TGTGCCAGCAGCCCCGGTCCCGAGAGGGATCAGCCCCAGCATTTT
TRBJ1-1	TRBD1	TRBV5-6	-	CASSPGTGVTNTEAFF	TGTGCCAGCAGCCCCGGGACAGGGGTTACGAACACTGAAGCTTTCTTT
TRBJ2-5	-	TRBV5-1	-	CASSRGQAFQETQYF	TGCGCCAGCAGCCGTGGTCAGGCTTTCCAAGAGACCCAGTACTTC
TRBJ2-7	TRBD2	TRBV6-6	-	CASSYSSAGGDLLHF	TGTGCCAGCAGTTACTCGTCAGCGGGGGGGGATCTCCTTCACTTC
TRBJ1-1	-	TRBV30	few	CAWKAGGAEAFF	TGTGCCTGGAAAGCGGGGGGCGCTGAAGCTTTCTTT
TRBJ1-2	TRBD1	TRBV2	-	CAIPPDRGELQHYGYTF	TGTGCCATCCCACCCGACAGGGGAGAACTACAACACTATGGCTACACCTTC
TRBJ1-1	TRBD1	TRBV30	-	CAWDNPNLGQGAGNTEAFF	TGTGCCTGGGACAACCCCAACTTGGGACAGGGGGCGGGAAACACTGAAGCTTTCTTT
TRBJ2-7	-	TRBV2	few	CASFPQGSSYEQYF	TGTGCCAGCTTCCCCCAGGGCAGCTCCTACGAGCAGTACTTC
TRBJ2-3	TRBD2	TRBV7-8	-	CASSPLGTSDTDTQYF	TGTGCCAGCAGCCCGCTTGGGACTAGCGACACAGATACGCAGTATTTT
TRBJ1-3	-	TRBV7-2	-	CASSFTERNTIYF	TGTGCCAGCAGCTTCACAGAGCGGAACACCATATATTTT
TRBJ2-7	-	TRBV4-1	few	CASSQEFDTPYEQYF	TGTGCCAGCAGCCAAGAATTTGACACCCCCTACGAGCAGTACTTC
TRBJ1-1	-	TRBV4-2	-	CASSQVGGSTEAFF	TGTGCCAGCAGCCAAGTAGGAGGGAGCACTGAAGCTTTCTTT
TRBJ1-2	-	TRBV30	-	CAWSEGYGYTF	TGTGCCTGGAGTGAGGGGTATGGCTACACCTTC
TRBJ1-1	-	TRBV7-3	-	CASSLQGGTTEAFF	TGTGCCAGCAGCCTCCAGGGAGGGACCACTGAAGCTTTCTTT
TRBJ1-2	-	TRBV2	-	CASSGGANYGYTF	TGTGCCAGCAGCGGCGGGGCTAACTATGGCTACACCTTC
TRBJ1-1	-	TRBV6-5	-	CASSSTGNTEAFF	TGTGCCAGCAGCTCGACGGGGAACACTGAAGCTTTCTTT
TRBJ1-6	-	TRBV9	few	CASRGRELNSPLHF	TGTGCCAGCAGGGGGAGGGAATTGAATTCACCCCTCCACTTT
TRBJ2-1	-	TRBV15	-	CATSRDISSYNEQFF	TGTGCCACCAGCAGAGATATCAGCTCCTACAATGAGCAGTTCTTC
TRBJ1-2	-	TRBV7-9	-	CASSEGDYGYTF	TGTGCCAGCAGCGAAGGGGACTATGGCTACACCTTC
TRBJ1-3	-	TRBV6-1	-	CASSEAHILNF	TGTGCCAGCAGTGAAGCGCACATTTTAAATTTT
TRBJ2-3	TRBD2	TRBV5-1	-	CASSDYQRGGTDTQYF	TGCGCCAGCAGCGACTACCAGCGGGGGGGGACAGATACGCAGTATTTT
TRBJ1-4	TRBD1	TRBV19	once	CASSFRTGTATNEKLFF	TGTGCCAGTAGTTTCCGGACCGGGACAGCAACTAATGAAAAACTGTTTTTT
TRBJ1-4	TRBD1	TRBV29-1	-	CSVKTGQEKLFF	TGCAGCGTAAAGACAGGGCAAGAAAAACTGTTTTTT
TRBJ1-4	TRBD1	TRBV7-9	few	CSSSFADRENEKLFF	TGTTCCAGCAGCTTCGCCGACAGGGAGAATGAAAAACTGTTTTTT
TRBJ2-7	TRBD1	TRBV9	-	CASSTGTGAYEQYF	TGTGCCAGCAGCACTGGGACAGGTGCCTACGAGCAGTACTTC
TRBJ1-1	-	TRBV7-8	-	CASSPSRANTEAFF	TGTGCCAGCAGCCCCTCAAGAGCGAACACTGAAGCTTTCTTT
TRBJ1-2	TRBD1	TRBV27	-	CASRVLQGGGGYTF	TGTGCCAGCAGGGTATTACAGGGGGGAGGGGGCTACACCTTC
TRBJ1-2	TRBD1	TRBV6-5	-	CASSRTGNDGYTF	TGTGCCAGCAGTCGGACAGGGAACGATGGCTACACCTTC
TRBJ1-4	TRBD1	TRBV5-6	-	CASSLRGHEKLFF	TGTGCCAGCAGCTTGAGGGGGCATGAAAAACTGTTTTTT